The present entry profiles one T cell receptor beta chain with its context. This CDR3 contains 16 residues. The germline CDR1 and CDR2 sequences are MGHRA and YSYEKL. V lost 1 base and J 3 bases, leaving 13 bases between the germline ends. This specimen comes from a study of shared clonotypes between healthy human individuals. In the study overall: Donor composition was two women and three men, aged 18 to 49.

CD8 cells classed as naive were CD45RO-negative and positively selected for CCR7, excluding terminally differentiated effector memory CD45RA+ cells. Only Caucasian adults living in Nashville, Tennessee made up the donor group. TCRdb keeps only in-frame clones here, not all; method: immunoSEQ multiplex PCR. The table shows over 2 million clones, with 85% to 95% occurring only once. This rearrangement joins TRBV4-1 to TRBJ1-5, with D unresolved. The receptor comes from a man younger than 35 in good health. The specimen was naive CD8+ T cells sorted from blood. The CDR3 protein is CASSQGVFDINQPQHF. CDR3 nucleotides: TGCGCCAGCAGCCAAGGCGTGTTCGATATCAATCAGCCCCAGCATTTT.